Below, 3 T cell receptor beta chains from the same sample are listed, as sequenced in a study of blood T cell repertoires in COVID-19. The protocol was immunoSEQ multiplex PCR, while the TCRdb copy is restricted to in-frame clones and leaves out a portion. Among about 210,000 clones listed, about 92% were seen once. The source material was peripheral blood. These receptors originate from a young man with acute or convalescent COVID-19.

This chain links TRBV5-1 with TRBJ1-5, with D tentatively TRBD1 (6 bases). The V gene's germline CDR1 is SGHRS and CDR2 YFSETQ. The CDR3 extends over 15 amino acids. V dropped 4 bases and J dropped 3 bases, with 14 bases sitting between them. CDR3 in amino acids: CASSPEAGVNQPQHF. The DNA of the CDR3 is TGCGCCAGCAGCCCTGAGGCAGGGGTCAATCAGCCCCAGCATTTT.

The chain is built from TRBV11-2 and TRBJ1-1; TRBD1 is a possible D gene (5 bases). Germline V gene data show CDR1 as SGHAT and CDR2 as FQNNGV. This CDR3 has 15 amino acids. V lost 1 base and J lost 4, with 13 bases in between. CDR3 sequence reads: CASSLAVQVGTEAFF. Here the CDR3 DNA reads TGTGCCAGCAGCTTAGCGGTACAGGTTGGCACTGAAGCTTTCTTT.

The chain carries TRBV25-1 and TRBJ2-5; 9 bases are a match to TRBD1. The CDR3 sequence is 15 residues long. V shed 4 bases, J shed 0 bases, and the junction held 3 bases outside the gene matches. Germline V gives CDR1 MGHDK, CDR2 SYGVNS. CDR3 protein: CASSAGTGYQETQYF. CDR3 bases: TGTGCCAGCAGTGCCGGGACAGGGTACCAAGAGACCCAGTACTTC.